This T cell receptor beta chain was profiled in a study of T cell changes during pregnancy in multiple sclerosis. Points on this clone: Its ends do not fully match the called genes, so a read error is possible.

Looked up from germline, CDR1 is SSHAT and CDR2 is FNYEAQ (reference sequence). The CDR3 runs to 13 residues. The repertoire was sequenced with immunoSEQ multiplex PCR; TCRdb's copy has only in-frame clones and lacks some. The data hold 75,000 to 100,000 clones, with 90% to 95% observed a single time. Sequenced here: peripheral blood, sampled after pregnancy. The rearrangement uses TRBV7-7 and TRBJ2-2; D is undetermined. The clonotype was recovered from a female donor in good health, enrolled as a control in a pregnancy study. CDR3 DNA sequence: TGTGCTAGCAGCTTTGAGAAGACCGGGGAGCTGTTTTTT. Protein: CASSFEKTGELFF.